The rows below give T cell receptor beta chains drawn from one sample of a study of identical twins. TCRdb used MiXCR to reprocess the 5' RACE reads, holding one entry per CDR3 protein. In the table there are fewer than 550,000 distinct CDR3 sequences, 13% to 15% of which are singletons. The same sample was also used in a study of yellow fever vaccine responses in identical twins.

Sequenced: CD4+ T cells sorted from blood. The receptors come from a woman younger than 35 in good health. Both conserved end residues are part of each CDR3. A D gene is named only where the DNA matches it firmly. Not every row has a clone size; where given, it reads once, few, many or a size class.

14 | TRBJ2-3 | - | TRBD2 | TRBV29-1 | CSAHTSGRADTQYF | TGCAGCGCCCACACTAGCGGGAGAGCAGATACGCAGTATTTT
16 | TRBJ2-2 | - | - | TRBV3-1 | CASSQMKTLNTGELFF | TGTGCCAGCAGCCAAATGAAAACACTAAACACCGGGGAGCTGTTTTTT
18 | TRBJ2-5 | few | TRBD2 | TRBV11-2 | CASSSYRLAGATQETQYF | TGTGCCAGCAGCTCCTATCGACTAGCGGGGGCCACACAAGAGACCCAGTACTTC
15 | TRBJ1-3 | - | TRBD1 | TRBV7-9 | CASSPRTGLGNTIYF | TGTGCCAGCAGCCCGCGGACAGGGCTCGGAAACACCATATATTTT
16 | TRBJ2-5 | - | - | TRBV11-2 | CASSLAERQYQETQYF | TGTGCCAGCAGCTTAGCAGAAAGACAGTACCAAGAGACCCAGTACTTC
16 | TRBJ2-2 | many | - | TRBV5-1 | CASSLQVGPNTGELFF | TGCGCCAGCAGCTTGCAGGTGGGGCCGAACACCGGGGAGCTGTTTTTT
9 | TRBJ1-1 | many | - | TRBV20-1 | CSVSTEAFF | TGCAGTGTAAGCACTGAAGCTTTCTTT
14 | TRBJ2-1 | - | - | TRBV4-1 | CASSQGDVGAEQFF | TGCGCCAGCAGCCAAGGGGACGTTGGGGCTGAGCAGTTCTTC
16 | TRBJ2-1 | - | - | TRBV4-2 | CASSFTGATSYNEQFF | TGTGCCAGCAGCTTCACAGGCGCGACCTCCTACAATGAGCAGTTCTTC
13 | TRBJ2-1 | few | - | TRBV5-1 | CASSSQVGDEQFF | TGCGCCAGCAGCTCACAGGTAGGGGATGAGCAGTTCTTC